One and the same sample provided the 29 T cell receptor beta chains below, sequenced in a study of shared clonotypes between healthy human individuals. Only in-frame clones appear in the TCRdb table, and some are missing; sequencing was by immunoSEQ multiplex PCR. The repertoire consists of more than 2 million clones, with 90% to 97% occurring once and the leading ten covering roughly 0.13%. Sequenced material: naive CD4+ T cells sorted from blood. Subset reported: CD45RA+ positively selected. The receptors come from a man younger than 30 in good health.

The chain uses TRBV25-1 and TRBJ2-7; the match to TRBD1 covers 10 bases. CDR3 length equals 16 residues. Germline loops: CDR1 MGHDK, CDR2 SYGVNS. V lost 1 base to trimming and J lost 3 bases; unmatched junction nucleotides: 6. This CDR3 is CASSESPGTGVYEQYF. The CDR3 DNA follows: TGTGCCAGCAGTGAATCCCCCGGGACAGGGGTCTACGAGCAGTACTTC.

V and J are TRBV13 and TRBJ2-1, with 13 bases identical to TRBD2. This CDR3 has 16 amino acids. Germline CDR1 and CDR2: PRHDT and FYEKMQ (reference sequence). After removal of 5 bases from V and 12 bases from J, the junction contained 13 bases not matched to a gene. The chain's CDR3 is CASSPRGLAGAGGQFF. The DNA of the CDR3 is TGTGCCAGCAGCCCCCGAGGACTAGCGGGGGCCGGGGGGCAGTTCTTC. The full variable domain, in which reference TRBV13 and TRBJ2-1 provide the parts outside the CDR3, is AAGVIQSPRHLIKEKRETATLKCYPIPRHDTVYWYQQGPGQDPQFLISFYEKMQSDKGSIPDRFSAQQFSDYHSELNMSSLELGDSALYFCASSPRGLAGAGGQFFGPGTRLTVL.

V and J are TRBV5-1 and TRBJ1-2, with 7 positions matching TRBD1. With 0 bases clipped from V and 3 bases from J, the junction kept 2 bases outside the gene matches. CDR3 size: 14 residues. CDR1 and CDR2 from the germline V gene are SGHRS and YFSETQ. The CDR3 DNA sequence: TGCGCCAGCAGCTTGGAGGGGACAGACTATGGCTACACCTTC. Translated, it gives CASSLEGTDYGYTF.

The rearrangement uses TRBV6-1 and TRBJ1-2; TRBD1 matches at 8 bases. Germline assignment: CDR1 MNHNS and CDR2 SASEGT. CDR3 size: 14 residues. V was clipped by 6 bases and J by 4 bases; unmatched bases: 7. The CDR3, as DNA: TGTGCCAGCAGGAGCGGACAGGGTGTCTATGGCTACACCTTC. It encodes CASRSGQGVYGYTF.

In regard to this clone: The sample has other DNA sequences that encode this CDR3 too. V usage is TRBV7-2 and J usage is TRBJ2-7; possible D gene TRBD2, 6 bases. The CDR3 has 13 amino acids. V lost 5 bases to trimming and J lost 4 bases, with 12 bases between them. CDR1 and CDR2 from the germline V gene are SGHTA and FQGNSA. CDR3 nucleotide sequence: TGTGCCAGCAGCCCTGGGACTGTTTACGAGCAGTACTTC. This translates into CASSPGTVYEQYF.

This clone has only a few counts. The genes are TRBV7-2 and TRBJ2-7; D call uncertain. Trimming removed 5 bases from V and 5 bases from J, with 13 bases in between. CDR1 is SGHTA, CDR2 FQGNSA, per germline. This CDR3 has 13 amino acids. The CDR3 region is CASSPAQGHEQYF. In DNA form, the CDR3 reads TGTGCCAGCAGCCCCGCGCAAGGGCACGAGCAGTACTTC.

CDR3 bases: TGTGCCAGCAGCCCCTGGCGGGGTGAGGGATTTACCGGCACAGATACGCAGTATTTT. Translation: CASSPWRGEGFTGTDTQYF. The rearrangement joins TRBV9 to TRBJ2-3; D is perhaps TRBD2 (6 bases). Per germline, CDR1 SGDLS and CDR2 YYNGEE. This CDR3 region has 19 residues. V lost 4 bases to trimming and J lost 1 base, with 25 bases between them.

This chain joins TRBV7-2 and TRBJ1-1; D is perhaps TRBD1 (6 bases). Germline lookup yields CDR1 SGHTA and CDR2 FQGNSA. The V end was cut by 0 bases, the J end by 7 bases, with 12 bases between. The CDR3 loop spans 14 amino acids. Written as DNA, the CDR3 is TGTGCCAGCAGCTTAGCGCAGGGGAGGAGTGAAGCTTTCTTT. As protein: CASSLAQGRSEAFF.

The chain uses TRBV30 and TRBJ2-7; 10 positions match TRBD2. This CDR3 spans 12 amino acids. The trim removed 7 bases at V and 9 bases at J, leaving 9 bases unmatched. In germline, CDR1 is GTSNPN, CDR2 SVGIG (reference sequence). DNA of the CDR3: TGTGCCTTTCAACTAGCGGGGTCTGGGCAGTACTTC. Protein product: CAFQLAGSGQYF.

CDR3 residues: CASRRGDGPNSPLHF. CDR3 coding DNA: TGTGCCAGCAGGAGGGGAGACGGCCCCAATTCACCCCTCCACTTT. This chain joins TRBV9 and TRBJ1-6, with a weak D call TRBD1 (5 bases). The CDR3 runs 15 residues. Germline V lookup: CDR1 SGDLS, CDR2 YYNGEE. V was trimmed by 5 bases and J by 7 bases, leaving 16 bases between them.

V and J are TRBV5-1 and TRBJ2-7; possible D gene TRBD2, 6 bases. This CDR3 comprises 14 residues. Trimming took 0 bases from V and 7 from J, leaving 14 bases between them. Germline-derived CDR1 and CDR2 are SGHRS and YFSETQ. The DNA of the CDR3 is TGCGCCAGCAGCTTGGATCCTAGCGTGGGTGAGCAGTACTTC. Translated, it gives CASSLDPSVGEQYF.

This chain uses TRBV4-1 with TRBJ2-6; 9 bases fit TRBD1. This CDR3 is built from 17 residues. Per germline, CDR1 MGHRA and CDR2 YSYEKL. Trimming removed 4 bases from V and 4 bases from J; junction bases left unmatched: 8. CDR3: CASSRNHRGPGANVLTF. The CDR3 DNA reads TGCGCCAGCAGCCGTAATCACAGGGGGCCCGGGGCCAACGTCCTGACTTTC.

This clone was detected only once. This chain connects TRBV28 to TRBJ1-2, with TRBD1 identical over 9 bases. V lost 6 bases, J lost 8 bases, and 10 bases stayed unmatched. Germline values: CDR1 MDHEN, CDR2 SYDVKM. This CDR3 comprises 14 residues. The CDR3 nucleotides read TGTGCCAGCAGAAGCATAAGGACAGGGGACGGCTACACCTTC. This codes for CASRSIRTGDGYTF.

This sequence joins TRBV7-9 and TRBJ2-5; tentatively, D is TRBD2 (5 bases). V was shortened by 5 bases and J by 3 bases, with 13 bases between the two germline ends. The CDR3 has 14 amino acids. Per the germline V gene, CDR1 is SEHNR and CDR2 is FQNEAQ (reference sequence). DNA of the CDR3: TGTGCCAGCAGCCCTCGGGGTGGGGAAGAGACCCAGTACTTC. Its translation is CASSPRGGEETQYF.

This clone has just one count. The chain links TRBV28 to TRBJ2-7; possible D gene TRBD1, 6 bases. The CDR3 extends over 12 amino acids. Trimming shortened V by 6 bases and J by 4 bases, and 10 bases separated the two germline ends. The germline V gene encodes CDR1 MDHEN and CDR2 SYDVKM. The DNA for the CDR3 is TGTGCCAGCAGGGTGAGGGGGTACGAGCAGTACTTC. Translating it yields CASRVRGYEQYF.

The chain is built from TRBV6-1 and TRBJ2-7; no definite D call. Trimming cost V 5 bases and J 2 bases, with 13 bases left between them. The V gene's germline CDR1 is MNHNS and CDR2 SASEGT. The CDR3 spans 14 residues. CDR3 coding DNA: TGTGCCAGCAGTCACTCCGGACCGCCCTACGAGCAGTACTTC. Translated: CASSHSGPPYEQYF.

Here the CDR3 reads CASSPSVDYGYTF. The CDR3 nucleotides are TGTGCCAGCAGCCCCAGTGTAGACTATGGCTACACCTTC. The chain joins TRBV7-8 to TRBJ1-2; D is unclear. Germline loops: CDR1 SGHVS, CDR2 FQNEAQ. The V end was cut by 5 bases, the J end by 3 bases, with 10 bases between. The CDR3 contains 13 residues. The variable domain in full, completed from reference TRBV7-8 and TRBJ1-2, reads GAGVSQSPRYKVAKRGQDVALRCDPISGHVSLFWYQQALGQGPEFLTYFQNEAQLDKSGLPSDRFFAERPEGSVSTLKIQRTQQEDSAVYLCASSPSVDYGYTFGSGTRLTVV.

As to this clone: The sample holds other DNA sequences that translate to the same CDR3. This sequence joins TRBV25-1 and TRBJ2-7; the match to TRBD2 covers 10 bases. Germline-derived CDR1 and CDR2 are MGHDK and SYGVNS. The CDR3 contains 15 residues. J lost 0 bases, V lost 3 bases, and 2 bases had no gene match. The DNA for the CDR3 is TGTGCCAGCAGTGATACTAGCGGGGACTCCTACGAGCAGTACTTC. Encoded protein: CASSDTSGDSYEQYF.

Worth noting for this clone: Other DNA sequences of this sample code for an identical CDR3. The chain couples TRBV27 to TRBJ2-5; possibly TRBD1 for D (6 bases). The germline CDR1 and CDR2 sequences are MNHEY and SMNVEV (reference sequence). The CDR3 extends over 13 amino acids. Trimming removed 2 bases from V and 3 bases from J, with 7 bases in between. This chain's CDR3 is CASSLTGKETQYF. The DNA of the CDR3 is TGTGCCAGCAGTTTAACAGGGAAAGAGACCCAGTACTTC.

The CDR3 DNA is TGTGCCAGTAGGACACGGGGGGCTTATTCACCCCTCCACTTT. Residues: CASRTRGAYSPLHF. The chain has TRBV19 and TRBJ1-6; TRBD1 is a possible D gene (6 bases). Per the germline V gene, CDR1 is LNHDA and CDR2 is SQIVND (reference sequence). This CDR3 spans 14 amino acids. V was shortened by 6 bases and J by 8 bases, with 14 bases between the two germline ends.

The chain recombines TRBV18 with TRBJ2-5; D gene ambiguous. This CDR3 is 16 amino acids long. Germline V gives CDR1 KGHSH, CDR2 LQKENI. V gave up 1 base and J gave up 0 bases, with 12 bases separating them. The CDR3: CASSPQTVQYQETQYF. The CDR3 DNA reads TGTGCCAGCTCACCACAAACAGTTCAGTACCAAGAGACCCAGTACTTC.

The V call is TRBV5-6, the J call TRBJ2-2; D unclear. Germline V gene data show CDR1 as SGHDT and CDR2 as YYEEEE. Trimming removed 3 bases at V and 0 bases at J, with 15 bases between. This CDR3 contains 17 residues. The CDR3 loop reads CASSWLDLTANTGELFF. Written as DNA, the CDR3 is TGTGCCAGCAGCTGGCTTGATCTTACGGCGAACACCGGGGAGCTGTTTTTT.

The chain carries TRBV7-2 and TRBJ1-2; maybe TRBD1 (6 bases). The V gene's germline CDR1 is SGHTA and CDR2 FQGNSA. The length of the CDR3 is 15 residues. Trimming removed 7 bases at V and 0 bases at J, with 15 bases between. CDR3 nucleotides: TGTGCCAGCACCTTCAGGGGTCGAGCTAACTATGGCTACACCTTC. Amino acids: CASTFRGRANYGYTF.

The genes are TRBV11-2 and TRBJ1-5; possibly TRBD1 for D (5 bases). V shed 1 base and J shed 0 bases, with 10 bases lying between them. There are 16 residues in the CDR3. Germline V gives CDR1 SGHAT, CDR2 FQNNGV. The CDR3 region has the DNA TGTGCCAGCAGCTTAGGTTCGGGACGTAGCAATCAGCCCCAGCATTTT. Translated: CASSLGSGRSNQPQHF. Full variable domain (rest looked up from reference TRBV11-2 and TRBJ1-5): EAGVAQSPRYKIIEKRQSVAFWCNPISGHATLYWYQQILGQGPKLLIQFQNNGVVDDSQLPKDRFSAERLKGVDSTLKIQPAKLEDSAVYLCASSLGSGRSNQPQHFGDGTRLSIL.

CDR3 coding DNA: TGCGCCAGCAGCTTGGTTAGCGGGGTGTACCAAGAGACCCAGTACTTC. This gives the protein CASSLVSGVYQETQYF. The chain recombines TRBV5-1 with TRBJ2-5, with 8 bases that match TRBD2. V lost 0 bases, J lost 0 bases, and 4 bases stayed unmatched. CDR1 SGHRS and CDR2 YFSETQ come from the germline V gene. CDR3 size: 16 residues.

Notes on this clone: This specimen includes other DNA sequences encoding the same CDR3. As DNA, the CDR3 is TGTGCCAGCTCACCCCGGGACCAAGAGACCCAGTACTTC. Residues: CASSPRDQETQYF. The rearrangement uses TRBV18 and TRBJ2-5; no clear D. Germline CDR1 and CDR2: KGHSH and LQKENI. The CDR3 runs 13 residues. The V gene lost 3 bases and the J gene lost 0 bases, with 5 bases spanning the gap. The full variable domain, completed using reference TRBV18 and TRBJ2-5, is NAGVMQNPRHLVRRRGQEARLRCSPMKGHSHVYWYRQLPEEGLKFMVYLQKENIIDESGMPKERFSAEFPKEGPSILRIQQVVRGDSAAYFCASSPRDQETQYFGPGTRLLVL.

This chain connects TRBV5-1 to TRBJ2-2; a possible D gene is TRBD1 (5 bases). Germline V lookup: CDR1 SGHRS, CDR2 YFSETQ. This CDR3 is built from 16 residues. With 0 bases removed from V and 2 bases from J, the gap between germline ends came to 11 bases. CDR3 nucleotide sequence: TGCGCCAGCAGCTTGGCCGGCAGGGTTAACACCGGGGAGCTGTTTTTT. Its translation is CASSLAGRVNTGELFF.

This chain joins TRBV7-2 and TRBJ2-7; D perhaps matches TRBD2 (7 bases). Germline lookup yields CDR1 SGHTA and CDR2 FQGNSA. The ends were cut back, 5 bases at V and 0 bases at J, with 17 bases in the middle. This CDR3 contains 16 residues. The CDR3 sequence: CASSLRGGSSSYEQYF. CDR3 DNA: TGTGCCAGCAGCCTCCGCGGGGGCTCCAGCTCCTACGAGCAGTACTTC.

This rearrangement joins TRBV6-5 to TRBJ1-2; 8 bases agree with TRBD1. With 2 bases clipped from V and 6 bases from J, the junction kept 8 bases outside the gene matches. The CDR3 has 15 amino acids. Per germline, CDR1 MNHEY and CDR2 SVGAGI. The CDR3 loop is CASSYGPAGGDGYTF. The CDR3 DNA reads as TGTGCCAGCAGTTACGGGCCCGCAGGGGGCGATGGCTACACCTTC.